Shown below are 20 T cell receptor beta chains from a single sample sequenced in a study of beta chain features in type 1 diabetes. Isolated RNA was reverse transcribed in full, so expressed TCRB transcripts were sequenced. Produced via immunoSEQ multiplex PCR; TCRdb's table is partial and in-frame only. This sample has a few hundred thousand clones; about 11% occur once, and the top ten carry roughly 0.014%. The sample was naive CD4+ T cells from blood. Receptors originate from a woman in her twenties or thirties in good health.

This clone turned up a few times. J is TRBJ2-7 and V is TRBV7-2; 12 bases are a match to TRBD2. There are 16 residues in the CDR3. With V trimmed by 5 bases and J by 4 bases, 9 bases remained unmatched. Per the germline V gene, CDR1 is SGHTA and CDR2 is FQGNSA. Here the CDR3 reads CASSPQLTSGSYEQYF. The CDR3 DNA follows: TGTGCCAGCAGCCCCCAACTGACTAGCGGGAGTTACGAGCAGTACTTC.

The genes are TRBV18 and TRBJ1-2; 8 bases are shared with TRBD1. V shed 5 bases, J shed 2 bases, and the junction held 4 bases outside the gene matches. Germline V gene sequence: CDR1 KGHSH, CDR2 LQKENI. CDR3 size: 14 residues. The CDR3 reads CASSTGGGNYGYTF. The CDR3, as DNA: TGTGCCAGCTCAACAGGGGGAGGGAACTATGGCTACACCTTC. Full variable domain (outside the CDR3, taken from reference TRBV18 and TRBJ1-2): NAGVMQNPRHLVRRRGQEARLRCSPMKGHSHVYWYRQLPEEGLKFMVYLQKENIIDESGMPKERFSAEFPKEGPSILRIQQVVRGDSAAYFCASSTGGGNYGYTFGSGTRLTVV.

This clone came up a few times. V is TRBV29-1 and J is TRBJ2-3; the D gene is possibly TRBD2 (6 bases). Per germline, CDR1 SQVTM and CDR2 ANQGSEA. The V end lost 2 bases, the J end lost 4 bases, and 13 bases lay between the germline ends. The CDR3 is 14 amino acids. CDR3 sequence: CSVELASDPDTQYF. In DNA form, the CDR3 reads TGCAGCGTTGAATTGGCTAGCGATCCAGATACGCAGTATTTT.

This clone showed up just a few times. CDR3 in amino acids: CASSFGGAMNTGELFF. The CDR3 DNA follows: TGTGCCAGCAGCTTTGGGGGGGCCATGAACACCGGGGAGCTGTTTTTT. This chain connects TRBV7-3 to TRBJ2-2; TRBD2 is a possible D gene (7 bases). From germline, CDR1 is SGHTA and CDR2 FQGTGA. The CDR3 totals 16 residues. The V end lost 3 bases, the J end lost 1 base, and 12 bases lay between the germline ends.

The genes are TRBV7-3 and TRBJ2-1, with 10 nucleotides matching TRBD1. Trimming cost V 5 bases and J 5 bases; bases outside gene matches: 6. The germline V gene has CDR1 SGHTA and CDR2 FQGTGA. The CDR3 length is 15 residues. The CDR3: CASSPGQGGNNEQFF. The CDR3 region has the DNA TGTGCCAGCAGCCCTGGACAGGGGGGAAACAATGAGCAGTTCTTC.

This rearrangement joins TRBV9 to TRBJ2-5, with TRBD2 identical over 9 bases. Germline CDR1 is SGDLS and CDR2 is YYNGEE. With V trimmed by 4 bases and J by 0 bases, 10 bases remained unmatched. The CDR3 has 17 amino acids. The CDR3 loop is CASSPPPSGVNQETQYF. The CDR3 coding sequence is TGTGCCAGCAGCCCCCCCCCTAGCGGGGTAAACCAAGAGACCCAGTACTTC.

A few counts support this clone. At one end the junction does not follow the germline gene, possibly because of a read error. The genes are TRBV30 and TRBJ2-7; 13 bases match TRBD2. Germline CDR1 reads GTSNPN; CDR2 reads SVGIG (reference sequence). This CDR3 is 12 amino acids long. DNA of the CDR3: TGTGCCTGGACTCGACCGGGACTAGCGGGGTCGTTC. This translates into CAWTRPGLAGSF.

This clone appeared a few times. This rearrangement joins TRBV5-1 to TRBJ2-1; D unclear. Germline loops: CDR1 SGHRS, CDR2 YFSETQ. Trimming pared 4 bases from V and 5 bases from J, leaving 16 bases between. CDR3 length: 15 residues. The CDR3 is CASSPLLPEHNEQFF. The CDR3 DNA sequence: TGCGCCAGCAGCCCACTGCTACCGGAGCACAATGAGCAGTTCTTC.

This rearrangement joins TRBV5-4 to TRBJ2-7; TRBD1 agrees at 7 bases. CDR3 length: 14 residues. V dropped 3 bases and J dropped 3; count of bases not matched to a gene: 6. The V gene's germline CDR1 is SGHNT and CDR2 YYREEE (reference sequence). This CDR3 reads CASSSKQGDYEQYF. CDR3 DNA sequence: TGTGCCAGCAGCTCTAAGCAGGGGGACTACGAGCAGTACTTC.

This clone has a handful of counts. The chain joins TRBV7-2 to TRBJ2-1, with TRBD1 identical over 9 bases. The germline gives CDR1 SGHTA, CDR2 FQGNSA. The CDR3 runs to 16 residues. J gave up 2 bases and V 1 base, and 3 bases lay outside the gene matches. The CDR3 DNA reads TGTGCCAGCAGCTTAGGGACAGGGGTCACCTACAATGAGCAGTTCTTC. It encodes CASSLGTGVTYNEQFF.

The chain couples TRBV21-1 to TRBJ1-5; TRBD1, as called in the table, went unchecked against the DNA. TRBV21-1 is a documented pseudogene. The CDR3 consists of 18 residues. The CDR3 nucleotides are TGTGCCAGCAGCACCCGGGACAGGGGGAACATGGGCAATCAGCCCCAGCATTTT. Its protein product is CASSTRDRGNMGNQPQHF.

Here the CDR3 reads CASSVGIAATVDTQYF. The DNA for the CDR3 is TGTGCCAGCAGCGTAGGCATAGCGGCAACGGTAGATACGCAGTATTTT. The chain is built from TRBV9 and TRBJ2-3; D might be TRBD2 (6 bases). Trimming took off 0 bases at V and 5 bases at J, with 16 bases between the two ends. CDR1 is SGDLS and CDR2 is YYNGEE in the germline V gene. CDR3 length: 16 residues. Full variable domain (rest looked up from reference TRBV9 and TRBJ2-3): DSGVTQTPKHLITATGQRVTLRCSPRSGDLSVYWYQQSLDQGLQFLIQYYNGEERAKGNILERFSAQQFPDLHSELNLSSLELGDSALYFCASSVGIAATVDTQYFGPGTRLTVL.

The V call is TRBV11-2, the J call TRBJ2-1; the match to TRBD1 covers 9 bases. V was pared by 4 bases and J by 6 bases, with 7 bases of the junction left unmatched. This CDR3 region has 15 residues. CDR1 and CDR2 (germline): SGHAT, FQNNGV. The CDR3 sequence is CASSWPGQGRNEQFF. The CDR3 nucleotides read TGTGCCAGCAGCTGGCCGGGACAGGGTCGCAATGAGCAGTTCTTC.

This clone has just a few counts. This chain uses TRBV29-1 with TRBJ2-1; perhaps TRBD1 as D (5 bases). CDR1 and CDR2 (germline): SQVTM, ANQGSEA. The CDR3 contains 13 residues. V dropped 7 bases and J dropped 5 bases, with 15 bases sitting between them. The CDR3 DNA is TGCAGCGGGGGCCGTTCGGAAGACAATGAGCAGTTCTTC. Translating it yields CSGGRSEDNEQFF.

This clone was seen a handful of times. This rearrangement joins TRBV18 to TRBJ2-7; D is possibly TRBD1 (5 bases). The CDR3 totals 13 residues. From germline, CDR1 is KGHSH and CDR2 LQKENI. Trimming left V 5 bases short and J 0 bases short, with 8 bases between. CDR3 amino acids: CASSATDSYEQYF. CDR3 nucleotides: TGTGCCAGCTCAGCGACAGACTCCTACGAGCAGTACTTC.

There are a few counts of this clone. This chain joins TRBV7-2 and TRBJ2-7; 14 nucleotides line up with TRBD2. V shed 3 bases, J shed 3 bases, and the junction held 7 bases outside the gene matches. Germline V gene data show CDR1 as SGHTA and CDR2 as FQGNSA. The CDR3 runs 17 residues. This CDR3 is CASSFSGLAGGNYEQYF. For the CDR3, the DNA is TGTGCCAGCAGCTTTAGCGGACTAGCGGGAGGAAACTACGAGCAGTACTTC.

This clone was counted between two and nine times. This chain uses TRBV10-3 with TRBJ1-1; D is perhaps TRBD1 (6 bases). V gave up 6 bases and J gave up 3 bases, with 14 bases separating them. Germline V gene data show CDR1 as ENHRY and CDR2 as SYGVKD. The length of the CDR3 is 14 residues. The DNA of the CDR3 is TGTGCCATCAGCGGGACACTTTACCACACTGAAGCTTTCTTT. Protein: CAISGTLYHTEAFF.

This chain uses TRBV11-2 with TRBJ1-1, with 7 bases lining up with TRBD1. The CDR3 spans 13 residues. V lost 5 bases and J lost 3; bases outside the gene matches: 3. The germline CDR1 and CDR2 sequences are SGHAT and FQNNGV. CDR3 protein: CASSPGQHTEAFF. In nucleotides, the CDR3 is TGTGCCAGCAGCCCGGGACAGCACACTGAAGCTTTCTTT.

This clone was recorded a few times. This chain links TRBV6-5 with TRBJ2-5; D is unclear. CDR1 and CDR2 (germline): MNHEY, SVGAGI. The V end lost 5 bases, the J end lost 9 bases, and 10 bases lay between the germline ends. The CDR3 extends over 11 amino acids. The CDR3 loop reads CASSEVSPQYF. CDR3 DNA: TGTGCCAGCAGTGAAGTGAGCCCCCAGTACTTC.

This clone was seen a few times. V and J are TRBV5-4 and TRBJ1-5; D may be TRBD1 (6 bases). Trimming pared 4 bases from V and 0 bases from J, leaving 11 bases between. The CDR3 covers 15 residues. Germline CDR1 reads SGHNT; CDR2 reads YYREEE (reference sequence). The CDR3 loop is CASSNGQNSNQPQHF. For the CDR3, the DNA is TGTGCCAGCAGCAACGGACAGAATAGCAATCAGCCCCAGCATTTT.